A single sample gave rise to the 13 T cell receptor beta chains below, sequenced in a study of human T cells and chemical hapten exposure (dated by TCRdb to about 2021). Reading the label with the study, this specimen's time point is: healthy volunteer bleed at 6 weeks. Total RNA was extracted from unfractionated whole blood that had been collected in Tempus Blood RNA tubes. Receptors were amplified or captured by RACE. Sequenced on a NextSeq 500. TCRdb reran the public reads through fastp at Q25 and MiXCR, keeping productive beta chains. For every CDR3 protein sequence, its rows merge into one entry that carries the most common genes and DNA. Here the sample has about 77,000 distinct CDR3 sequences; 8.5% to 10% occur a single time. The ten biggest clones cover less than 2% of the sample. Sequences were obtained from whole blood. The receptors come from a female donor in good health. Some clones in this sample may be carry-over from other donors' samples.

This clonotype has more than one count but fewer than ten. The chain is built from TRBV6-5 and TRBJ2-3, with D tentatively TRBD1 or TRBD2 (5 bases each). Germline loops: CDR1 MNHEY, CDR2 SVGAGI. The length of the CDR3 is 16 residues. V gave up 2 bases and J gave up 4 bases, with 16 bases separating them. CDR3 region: CASSYGTYRRPDTQYF. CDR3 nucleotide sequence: TGTGCCAGCAGTTACGGGACCTACCGACGGCCAGATACGCAGTATTTT.

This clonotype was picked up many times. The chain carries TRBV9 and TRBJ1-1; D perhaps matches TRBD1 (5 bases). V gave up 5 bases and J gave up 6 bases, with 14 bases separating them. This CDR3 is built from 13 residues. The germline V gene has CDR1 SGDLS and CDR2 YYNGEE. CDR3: CASSGGVGAEAFF. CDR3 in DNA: TGTGCCAGCAGTGGAGGGGTTGGCGCTGAAGCTTTCTTT. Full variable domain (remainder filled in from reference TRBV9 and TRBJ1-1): DSGVTQTPKHLITATGQRVTLRCSPRSGDLSVYWYQQSLDQGLQFLIQYYNGEERAKGNILERFSAQQFPDLHSELNLSSLELGDSALYFCASSGGVGAEAFFGQGTRLTVV.

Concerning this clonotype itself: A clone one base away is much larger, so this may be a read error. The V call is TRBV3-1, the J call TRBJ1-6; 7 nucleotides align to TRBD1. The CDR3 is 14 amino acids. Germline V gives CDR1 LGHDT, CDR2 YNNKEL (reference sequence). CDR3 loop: CASSQGQGNSPLNF. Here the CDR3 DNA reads TGTGCCAGCAGCCAAGGACAGGGCAATTCACCCCTCAACTTT.

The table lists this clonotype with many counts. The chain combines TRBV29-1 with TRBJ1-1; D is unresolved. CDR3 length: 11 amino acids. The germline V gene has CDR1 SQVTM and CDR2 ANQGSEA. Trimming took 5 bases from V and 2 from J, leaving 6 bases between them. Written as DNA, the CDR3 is TGCAGCGTTAGCCTAAACACTGAAGCTTTCTTT. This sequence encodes CSVSLNTEAFF.

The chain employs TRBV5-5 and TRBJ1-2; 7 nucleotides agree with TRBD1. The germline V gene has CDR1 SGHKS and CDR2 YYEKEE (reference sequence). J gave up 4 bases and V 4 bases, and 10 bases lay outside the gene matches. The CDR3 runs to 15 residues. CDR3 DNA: TGTGCCAGCAGCCACAGACAGGGTGATAGCTATGGCTACACCTTC. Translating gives CASSHRQGDSYGYTF.

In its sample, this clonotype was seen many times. The CDR3 coding sequence is TGTGCCAGCAGCTTCTCTGGCCTCATGAACACTGAAGCTTTCTTT. The encoded protein is CASSFSGLMNTEAFF. The rearrangement uses TRBV16 and TRBJ1-1; D unclear. This CDR3 contains 15 residues. V gave up 5 bases and J gave up 0 bases, with 13 bases separating them. Germline V gives CDR1 KGHSY, CDR2 FQNENV.

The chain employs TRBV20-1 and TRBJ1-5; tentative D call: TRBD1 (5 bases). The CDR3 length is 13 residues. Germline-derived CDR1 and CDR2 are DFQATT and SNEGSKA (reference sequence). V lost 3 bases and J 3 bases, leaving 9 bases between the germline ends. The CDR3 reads CSARRGANQPQHF. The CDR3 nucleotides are TGCAGTGCTAGGAGAGGGGCCAATCAGCCCCAGCATTTT.

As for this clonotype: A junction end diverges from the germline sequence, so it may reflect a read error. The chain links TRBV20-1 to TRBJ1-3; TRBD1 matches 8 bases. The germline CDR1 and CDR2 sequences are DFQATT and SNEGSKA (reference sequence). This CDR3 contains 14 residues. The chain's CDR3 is CSALDRVKGNTVYF. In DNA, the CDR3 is TGCAGTGCTCTGGACAGGGTGAAAGGAAACACCGTATATTTT.

The CDR3 nucleotides read TGCAGCCTAACCGTAGGGGGGCGCACAGATACGCAGTATTTT. Encoded protein: CSLTVGGRTDTQYF. V gene TRBV29-1 combines with J gene TRBJ2-3; D is tentatively TRBD1 or TRBD2 (6 bases each). This CDR3 contains 14 residues. The germline V gene has CDR1 SQVTM and CDR2 ANQGSEA. V was shortened by 8 bases and J by 1 base, with 16 bases between the two germline ends.

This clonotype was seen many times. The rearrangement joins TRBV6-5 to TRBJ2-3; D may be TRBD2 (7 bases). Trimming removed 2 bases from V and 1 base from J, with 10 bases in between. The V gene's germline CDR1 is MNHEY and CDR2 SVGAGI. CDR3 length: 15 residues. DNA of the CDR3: TGTGCCAGCAGTTACCGGGGGGCAGGCACAGATACGCAGTATTTT. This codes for CASSYRGAGTDTQYF.

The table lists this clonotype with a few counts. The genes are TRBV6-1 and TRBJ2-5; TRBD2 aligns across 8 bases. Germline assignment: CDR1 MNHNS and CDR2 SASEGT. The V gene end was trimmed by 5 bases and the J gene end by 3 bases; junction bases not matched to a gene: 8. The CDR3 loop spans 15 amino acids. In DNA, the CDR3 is TGTGCCAGCAGTTTCCCCCCCGGGGGGGAAGAGACCCAGTACTTC. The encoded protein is CASSFPPGGEETQYF.

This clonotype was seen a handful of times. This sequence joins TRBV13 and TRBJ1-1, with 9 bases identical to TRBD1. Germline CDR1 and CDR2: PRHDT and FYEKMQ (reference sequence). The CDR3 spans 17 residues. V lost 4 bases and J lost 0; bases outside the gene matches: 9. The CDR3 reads CASSSTGTGFMNTEAFF. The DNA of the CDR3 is TGTGCCAGCAGCTCTACCGGGACAGGGTTTATGAACACTGAAGCTTTCTTT.

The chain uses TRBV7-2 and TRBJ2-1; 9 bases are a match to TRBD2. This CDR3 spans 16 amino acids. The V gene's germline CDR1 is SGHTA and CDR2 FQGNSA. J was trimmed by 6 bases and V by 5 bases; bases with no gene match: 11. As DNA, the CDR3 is TGTGCCAGCAGCCGAACGCGGGGGGGCTTCATCAATGAGCAGTTCTTC. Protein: CASSRTRGGFINEQFF.